This is a list of T cell receptor beta chains from one sample in a study of PD-L1 blockade in urothelial cancer. Method: immunoSEQ multiplex PCR; TCRdb's copy keeps in-frame clones and lacks some. Counted here are about 81,000 clones, 90% to 95% occurring once; the ten biggest clones make up 8% to 10%. Sequenced material: PBMCs, taken around atezolizumab (anti-PD-L1) treatment. The receptors stem from a man aged 55-75 years with urothelial cancer. Both conserved end residues are part of each CDR3. A D gene is named only where the DNA matches it firmly. The size of a clone is reported for some rows only, either as once, few or many, or as a class for expanded clones.

>TRBD1|TRBV9|TRBJ1-3|NA
CASSRGTGSLIGNTIYF
TGTGCCAGCAGCCGCGGGACAGGGTCACTAATCGGAAACACCATATATTTT
>TRBD1|TRBV7-2|TRBJ1-4|NA
CASSNRQGAREKLFF
TGTGCCAGCAGCAATCGACAGGGGGCGCGTGAAAAACTGTTTTTT
>NA|TRBV15|TRBJ1-5|NA
CATSRDRGSNQPQHF
TGTGCCACCAGCAGAGACCGGGGTAGCAATCAGCCCCAGCATTTT
>NA|TRBV19|TRBJ1-4|NA
CASSTTGDNEKLFF
TGTGCCAGTAGTACGACGGGGGATAATGAAAAACTGTTTTTT
>NA|TRBV15|TRBJ2-5|NA
CATSRDYRETQYF
TGTGCCACCAGCAGAGATTACAGAGAGACCCAGTACTTC
>NA|TRBV2|TRBJ2-2|NA
CASSSDSGNTGELFF
TGTGCCAGCAGCTCCGACTCGGGAAACACCGGGGAGCTGTTTTTT
>TRBD2|TRBV5-4|TRBJ2-2|NA
CASSPGERGNTGELFF
TGTGCCAGCAGCCCGGGGGAGCGGGGGAACACCGGGGAGCTGTTTTTT
>NA|TRBV5-8|TRBJ2-6|NA
CASSLAAGANVLTF
TGTGCCAGCAGCTTGGCGGCTGGGGCCAACGTCCTGACTTTC
>NA|TRBV6-6|TRBJ2-7|once
CASSPNRARKEQYF
TGTGCCAGCAGCCCCAACAGGGCGCGGAAAGAGCAGTACTTC
>NA|TRBV2|TRBJ2-2|NA
CASSETESTGELFF
TGTGCCAGCAGTGAAACAGAGTCCACCGGGGAGCTGTTTTTT